The 20 T cell receptor beta chains listed next were all sequenced from one sample in a study of early T cells in non-severe SARS-CoV-2 infection. Each CDR3 protein gets one entry after TCRdb re-called the 5' RACE reads with MiXCR. The repertoire holds about 50,000 distinct CDR3 sequences, around 14% seen once, with roughly 10% in the top ten. Sequencing input: whole blood. These receptors all stem from an adult who was a healthcare worker with PCR-confirmed SARS-CoV-2 infection or an uninfected control (not recorded which).

This clonotype was seen ten or more times. The genes are TRBV30 and TRBJ2-2; D uncertain. CDR1 is GTSNPN, CDR2 SVGIG, per germline (reference sequence). The CDR3 runs 13 residues. The V and J ends lost 1 base and 4 bases respectively, with 7 bases between them. This CDR3 reads CAWSALPTGELFF. The CDR3 DNA is TGTGCCTGGAGTGCCCTTCCCACCGGGGAGCTGTTTTTT.

This clonotype was counted between two and nine times. The rearrangement joins TRBV28 to TRBJ1-1; D not resolved. Germline CDR1 MDHEN, CDR2 SYDVKM. This CDR3 has 15 residues. Trimming took 4 bases from V and 1 from J, leaving 13 bases between them. The CDR3 spells CASSSSGRSNTEAFF. Written as DNA, the CDR3 is TGTGCCAGCAGTTCATCCGGCAGGTCGAACACTGAAGCTTTCTTT. Filled out from reference TRBV28 and TRBJ1-1, the complete variable domain reads DVKVTQSSRYLVKRTGEKVFLECVQDMDHENMFWYRQDPGLGLRLIYFSYDVKMKEKGDIPEGYSVSREKKERFSLILESASTNQTSMYLCASSSSGRSNTEAFFGQGTRLTVV.

The chain employs TRBV7-6 and TRBJ1-1; D is unclear. Germline V gene data show CDR1 as SGHVS and CDR2 as FNYEAQ. V shed 5 bases and J shed 0 bases, with 7 bases lying between them. This CDR3 has 13 residues. This CDR3 is CASSVDVNTEAFF. The CDR3 coding sequence is TGTGCCAGCAGCGTAGACGTGAACACTGAAGCTTTCTTT.

This clonotype appeared many times. This chain joins TRBV5-4 and TRBJ2-7, with 8 bases that match TRBD1. The CDR3 contains 14 residues. Germline trimming cut 0 bases from V and 4 bases from J; bases unmatched to any gene: 3. The V gene's germline CDR1 is SGHNT and CDR2 YYREEE (reference sequence). The CDR3 loop reads CASSLGDRTYEQYF. CDR3 nucleotide sequence: TGTGCCAGCAGCTTGGGGGACAGGACTTACGAGCAGTACTTC.

This clonotype was seen at least ten times. The V call is TRBV29-1, the J call TRBJ2-1; the match to TRBD1 covers 8 bases. J gave up 9 bases and V 7 bases, and 8 bases lay outside the gene matches. Germline loops: CDR1 SQVTM, CDR2 ANQGSEA. This CDR3 contains 12 residues. The CDR3 region has the DNA TGCAGCGCCCAGGGGACAGGAGGTGAGCAGTTCTTC. Amino acid sequence: CSAQGTGGEQFF.

This clonotype was detected a few times. J is TRBJ1-1 and V is TRBV29-1; maybe TRBD1 (6 bases). V was trimmed by 3 bases and J by 0 bases, leaving 14 bases between them. CDR1 is SQVTM, CDR2 ANQGSEA, per germline. The CDR3 sequence is 15 residues long. CDR3 bases: TGCAGCGTTGATGGGGGCCCGACAGTGAACACTGAAGCTTTCTTT. As protein: CSVDGGPTVNTEAFF.

In its sample, this clonotype was seen a few times. The chain employs TRBV5-1 and TRBJ2-3; the D gene is possibly TRBD2 (6 bases). The germline CDR1 and CDR2 sequences are SGHRS and YFSETQ. The CDR3 sequence is 16 residues long. V was cut by 0 bases and J by 0 bases, with 11 bases left in between. The CDR3 DNA sequence: TGCGCCAGCAGCTTGGAACTAGCAGCTAGCACAGATACGCAGTATTTT. Its protein is CASSLELAASTDTQYF.

V is TRBV20-1 and J is TRBJ2-2; D unresolved. Germline V gene data show CDR1 as DFQATT and CDR2 as SNEGSKA (reference sequence). Trimming took 0 bases from V and 6 from J, leaving 8 bases between them. The CDR3 consists of 13 residues. The CDR3 region is CSARDGQAGELFF. CDR3 DNA sequence: TGCAGTGCTAGAGATGGTCAGGCCGGGGAGCTGTTTTTT.

Written as DNA, the CDR3 is TGTGCCAGCAGCATATCAGCGGGGGCGAGTGAGCAGTTCTTC. Protein: CASSISAGASEQFF. The chain has TRBV7-7 and TRBJ2-1; 8 bases agree with TRBD2. Germline trimming cut 5 bases from V and 9 bases from J; bases unmatched to any gene: 9. This CDR3 contains 14 residues. CDR1 SSHAT and CDR2 FNYEAQ come from the germline V gene (reference sequence).

This clonotype was found many times. This chain links TRBV6-5 with TRBJ2-7, with a tentative D call TRBD1 (5 bases). The germline gives CDR1 MNHEY, CDR2 SVGAGI. V lost 10 bases to trimming and J lost 2 bases, with 12 bases between them. There are 12 residues in the CDR3. CDR3 nucleotides: TGTGCCACGGCGGACAAGACCTACGAGCAGTACTTC. The encoded protein is CATADKTYEQYF.

The genes are TRBV6-5 and TRBJ1-6, with TRBD1 matching 9 bases. The V gene end was trimmed by 6 bases and the J gene end by 5 bases; junction bases not matched to a gene: 5. CDR1 and CDR2 (germline): MNHEY, SVGAGI. This CDR3 is 15 amino acids long. This CDR3 is CASRLQGADNSPLHF. In DNA form, the CDR3 reads TGTGCCAGCAGGCTACAGGGGGCCGATAATTCACCCCTCCACTTT.

This clonotype occurred many times. The chain recombines TRBV19 with TRBJ1-5; 7 nucleotides align to TRBD1. V shed 5 bases and J 2 bases; nucleotides not matched to a gene: 6. The CDR3 is 15 amino acids. CDR1 is LNHDA and CDR2 is SQIVND in the germline V gene (reference sequence). CDR3 sequence (DNA): TGTGCCAGTAGTGCCCGACAGGGAGGCAATCAGCCCCAGCATTTT. The encoded protein is CASSARQGGNQPQHF.

This clonotype appeared many times. The J gene is TRBJ1-1, the V gene TRBV18; D unresolved. Germline assignment: CDR1 KGHSH and CDR2 LQKENI. This CDR3 comprises 13 residues. V lost 3 bases and J lost 5, with 10 bases in between. The CDR3 nucleotides are TGTGCCAGCTCACCGGTGGGGATTACTGAAGCTTTCTTT. Translating gives CASSPVGITEAFF.

The chain joins TRBV20-1 to TRBJ2-1, with TRBD2 identical over 11 bases. In germline, CDR1 is DFQATT, CDR2 SNEGSKA (reference sequence). The junction had 0 bases not matched to a gene; V was cut back by 3 bases and J by 2 bases. The CDR3 covers 14 residues. The DNA of the CDR3 is TGCAGTGCTAGGACTAGCGGGGCCTACAATGAGCAGTTCTTC. Encoded protein: CSARTSGAYNEQFF.

This clonotype was seen only a few times. This rearrangement joins TRBV20-1 to TRBJ2-1, with D unresolved. Germline V lookup: CDR1 DFQATT, CDR2 SNEGSKA (reference sequence). The CDR3 sequence is 13 residues long. Trimming took 4 bases from V and 12 from J, leaving 19 bases between them. The DNA of the CDR3 is TGCAGTGCTACCGGCAAGGTTGGCATCGGGCAGTTCTTC. Its translation is CSATGKVGIGQFF.

This clonotype came up a few times. The chain combines TRBV5-1 with TRBJ2-2; tentatively, D is TRBD2 (6 bases). From germline, CDR1 is SGHRS and CDR2 YFSETQ. Trimming shortened V by 0 bases and J by 4 bases, and 13 bases separated the two germline ends. The CDR3 sequence is 16 residues long. DNA of the CDR3: TGCGCCAGCAGCTTGGTTCCTGGGGGAGGCACCGGGGAGCTGTTTTTT. Translated, it gives CASSLVPGGGTGELFF.

This clonotype has a handful of counts. The chain is built from TRBV7-9 and TRBJ2-4; D gene uncertain. Trimming removed 1 base from V and 14 bases from J, with 9 bases in between. This CDR3 is 11 amino acids long. Per germline, CDR1 SEHNR and CDR2 FQNEAQ (reference sequence). CDR3 residues: CASSLDEREYF. Written as DNA, the CDR3 is TGTGCCAGCAGCTTAGATGAGAGAGAGTACTTC.

In this sample, this clonotype turned up many times. V gene TRBV4-2 combines with J gene TRBJ2-4; 7 nucleotides align to TRBD1. After removal of 0 bases from V and 1 base from J, the junction contained 9 bases not matched to a gene. This CDR3 has 18 amino acids. CDR1 is LGHNA, CDR2 YNFKEQ, per germline. CDR3 amino acids: CASSQDGSGGMAKNIQYF. CDR3 in DNA: TGTGCCAGCAGCCAAGATGGGTCAGGGGGAATGGCCAAAAACATTCAGTACTTC.

This chain's CDR3 is CATSPAGSYGYTF. CDR3 DNA: TGTGCCACCTCCCCAGCAGGGAGCTATGGCTACACCTTC. The chain is built from TRBV6-6 and TRBJ1-2; D is perhaps TRBD1 (5 bases). This CDR3 comprises 13 residues. The V gene's germline CDR1 is MNHNY and CDR2 SVGAGI (reference sequence). V was pared by 10 bases and J by 4 bases, with 16 bases between.

This clonotype came up a few times. The chain has TRBV12-3 or TRBV12-4 and TRBJ1-2; 8 bases agree with TRBD1. V was pared by 5 bases and J by 4 bases, with 9 bases of the junction left unmatched. The CDR3 consists of 15 residues. In nucleotides, the CDR3 is TGTGCCAGCAGTAATCGCCGCGACAGGGGCTATGGCTACACCTTC. Its translation: CASSNRRDRGYGYTF.